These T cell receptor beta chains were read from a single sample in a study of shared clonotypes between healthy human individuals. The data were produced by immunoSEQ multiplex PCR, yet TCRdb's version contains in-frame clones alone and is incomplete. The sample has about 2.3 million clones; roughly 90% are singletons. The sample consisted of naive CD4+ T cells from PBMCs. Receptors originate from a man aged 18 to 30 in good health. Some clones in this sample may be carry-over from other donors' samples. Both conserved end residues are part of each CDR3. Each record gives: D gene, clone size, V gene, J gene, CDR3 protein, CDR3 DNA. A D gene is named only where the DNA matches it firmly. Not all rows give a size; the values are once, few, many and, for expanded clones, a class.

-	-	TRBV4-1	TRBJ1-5	CASSQDDGSGGDQPQHF	TGCGCCAGCAGCCAAGATGATGGGAGCGGGGGCGATCAGCCCCAGCATTTT
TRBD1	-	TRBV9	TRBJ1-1	CASSYGQAGTEAFF	TGTGCCAGCAGCTATGGACAGGCGGGAACTGAAGCTTTCTTT
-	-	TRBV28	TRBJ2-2	CASSFSTGELFF	TGTGCCAGCAGTTTTAGTACCGGGGAGCTGTTTTTT
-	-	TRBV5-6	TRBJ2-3	CASSLSDTQYF	TGTGCCAGCAGCCTGTCTGATACGCAGTATTTT
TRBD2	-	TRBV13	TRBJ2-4	CASSLVSGGAKNIQYF	TGTGCCAGCAGCTTAGTCTCCGGGGGGGCCAAAAACATTCAGTACTTC
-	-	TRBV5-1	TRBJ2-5	CASSLVDSPQETQYF	TGCGCCAGCAGCTTGGTTGACAGTCCCCAAGAGACCCAGTACTTC
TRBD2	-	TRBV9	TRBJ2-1	CASSVDGGRPSNEQFF	TGTGCCAGCAGCGTAGACGGCGGGAGGCCCTCCAATGAGCAGTTCTTC
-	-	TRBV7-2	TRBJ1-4	CASSLEPSTNEKLFF	TGTGCCAGCAGCTTAGAGCCAAGCACTAATGAAAAACTGTTTTTT
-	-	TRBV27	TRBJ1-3	CASSSSVGSGNTIYF	TGTGCCAGCAGTTCGTCAGTGGGATCAGGAAACACCATATATTTT
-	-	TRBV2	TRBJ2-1	CASSERSSYNEQFF	TGTGCCAGCAGTGAACGGAGCTCCTACAATGAGCAGTTCTTC
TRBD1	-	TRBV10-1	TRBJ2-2	CASSELGQGSTGELFF	TGCGCCAGCAGTGAGTTAGGACAGGGCTCCACCGGGGAGCTGTTTTTT
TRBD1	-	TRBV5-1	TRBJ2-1	CASSPRTGYNEQFF	TGCGCCAGCAGCCCTCGGACAGGCTACAATGAGCAGTTCTTC
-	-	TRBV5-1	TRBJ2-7	CASSLQGYEQYF	TGCGCCAGCAGCCTACAGGGTTACGAGCAGTACTTC
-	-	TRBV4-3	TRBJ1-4	CASSQAPDSRRNEKLFF	TGCGCCAGCAGCCAAGCCCCCGACAGCCGGAGGAATGAAAAACTGTTTTTT
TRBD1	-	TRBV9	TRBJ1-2	CASSVDRGPYGYTF	TGTGCCAGCAGCGTAGACAGGGGGCCGTATGGCTACACCTTC
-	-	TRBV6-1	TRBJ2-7	CASRLEESSYEQYF	TGTGCCAGCAGGCTGGAAGAGAGCTCCTACGAGCAGTACTTC
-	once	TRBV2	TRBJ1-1	CASSGRAPYTEAFF	TGTGCCAGCAGTGGAAGGGCACCTTACACTGAAGCTTTCTTT
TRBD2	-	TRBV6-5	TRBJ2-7	CASRRLAGDGEQYF	TGTGCCAGCAGGAGGCTAGCGGGAGACGGTGAGCAGTACTTC
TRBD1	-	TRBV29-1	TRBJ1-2	CSVDSRQGYYGYTF	TGCAGCGTTGACTCCAGACAGGGATACTATGGCTACACCTTC
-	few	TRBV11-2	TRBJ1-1	CASRPTWGGAFF	TGTGCCAGCCGTCCAACCTGGGGTGGGGCTTTCTTT
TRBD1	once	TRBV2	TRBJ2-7	CASSGQGAPYEQYF	TGTGCCAGCAGTGGGCAGGGGGCCCCTTACGAGCAGTACTTC
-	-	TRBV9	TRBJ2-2	CASRAPTYDTGELFF	TGTGCCAGCAGGGCCCCTACCTACGACACCGGGGAGCTGTTTTTT
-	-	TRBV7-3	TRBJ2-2	CASSARFTTGTGELFF	TGTGCCAGCAGCGCCCGATTTACAACGGGCACCGGGGAGCTGTTTTTT
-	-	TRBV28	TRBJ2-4	CASSLTKNIQYF	TGTGCCAGCAGTTTAACCAAAAACATTCAGTACTTC
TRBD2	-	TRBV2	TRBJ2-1	CASTGLAPNEQFF	TGTGCCAGCACCGGACTAGCACCCAATGAGCAGTTCTTC
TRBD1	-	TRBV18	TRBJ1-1	CASTPGQGWTTEAFF	TGTGCCAGCACACCGGGACAGGGATGGACCACTGAAGCTTTCTTT
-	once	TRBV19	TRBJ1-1	CASSPQTGEAFF	TGTGCCAGTAGTCCCCAAACAGGTGAAGCTTTCTTT
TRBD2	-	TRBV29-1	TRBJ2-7	CSVGGRLAGANSYEQYF	TGCAGCGTGGGGGGTCGACTAGCGGGAGCTAATTCCTACGAGCAGTACTTC
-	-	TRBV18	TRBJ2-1	CASSQTAGNEQFF	TGTGCCAGCTCCCAGACCGCAGGGAATGAGCAGTTCTTC
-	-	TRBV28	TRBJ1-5	CASIWGAGRGNQPQHF	TGTGCCAGCATCTGGGGGGCAGGGCGAGGCAATCAGCCCCAGCATTTT
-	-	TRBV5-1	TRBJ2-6	CASSTPEGSGANVLTF	TGCGCCAGCAGCACCCCTGAGGGCTCTGGGGCCAACGTCCTGACTTTC
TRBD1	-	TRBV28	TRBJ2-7	CASNSAGTGIHEQYF	TGTGCCAGCAACTCAGCCGGGACAGGGATCCACGAGCAGTACTTC
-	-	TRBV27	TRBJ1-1	CASSLGGKNTEAFF	TGTGCCAGCAGTCTCGGGGGGAAGAACACTGAAGCTTTCTTT
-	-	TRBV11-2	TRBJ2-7	CASSLSLGGMGYEQYF	TGTGCCAGCAGCTTATCGTTGGGGGGCATGGGCTACGAGCAGTACTTC
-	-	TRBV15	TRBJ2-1	CATSRDAGADNEQFF	TGTGCCACCAGCAGAGATGCGGGGGCGGACAATGAGCAGTTCTTC
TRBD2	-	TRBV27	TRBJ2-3	CASGRTTPGLAGGADTQYF	TGTGCCAGCGGACGTACCACCCCGGGACTAGCGGGAGGAGCAGATACGCAGTATTTT
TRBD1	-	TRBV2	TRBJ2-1	CASTTGQVNEQFF	TGTGCCAGCACGACGGGACAGGTGAATGAGCAGTTCTTC
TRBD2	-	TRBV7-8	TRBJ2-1	CASSLPSGIQFF	TGTGCCAGCAGCTTACCTAGCGGGATTCAGTTCTTC
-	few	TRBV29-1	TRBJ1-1	CSVAAGVNTEAFF	TGCAGCGTTGCGGCAGGGGTGAACACTGAAGCTTTCTTT
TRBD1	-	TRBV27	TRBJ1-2	CASSPRTGGGYTF	TGTGCCAGCAGTCCAAGGACAGGGGGTGGCTACACCTTC
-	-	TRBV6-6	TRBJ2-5	CASSYGVLETQYF	TGTGCCAGCAGTTACGGGGTCTTGGAGACCCAGTACTTC
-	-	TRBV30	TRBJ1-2	CAWNRQPQGYTF	TGTGCCTGGAACCGACAGCCCCAGGGCTACACCTTC
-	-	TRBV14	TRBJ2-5	CASSQGGKGSQETQYF	TGTGCCAGCAGCCAAGGAGGAAAGGGGTCCCAAGAGACCCAGTACTTC
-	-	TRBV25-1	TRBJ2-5	CASLSGLGETQYF	TGTGCCAGCCTATCCGGGCTGGGAGAGACCCAGTACTTC
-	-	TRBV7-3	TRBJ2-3	CASSNWEPPDTQYF	TGTGCCAGCAGCAACTGGGAGCCCCCAGATACGCAGTATTTT
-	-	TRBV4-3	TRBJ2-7	CASSQDHNEQYF	TGCGCCAGCAGCCAAGATCATAACGAGCAGTACTTC
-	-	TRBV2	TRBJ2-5	CASSEVQGPPGVRYF	TGTGCCAGCAGTGAAGTTCAGGGACCCCCGGGGGTGAGGTACTTC
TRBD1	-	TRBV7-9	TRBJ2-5	CASSSRRQGGETQYF	TGTGCCAGCAGCTCTCGGCGACAGGGGGGAGAGACCCAGTACTTC
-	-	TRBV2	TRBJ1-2	CASVRPGLGGYTF	TGTGCCAGCGTCCGTCCGGGGCTGGGTGGCTACACCTTC
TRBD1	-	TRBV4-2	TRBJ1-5	CASSQDLRQGIQPQHF	TGTGCCAGCAGCCAAGATCTCCGACAGGGGATTCAGCCCCAGCATTTT